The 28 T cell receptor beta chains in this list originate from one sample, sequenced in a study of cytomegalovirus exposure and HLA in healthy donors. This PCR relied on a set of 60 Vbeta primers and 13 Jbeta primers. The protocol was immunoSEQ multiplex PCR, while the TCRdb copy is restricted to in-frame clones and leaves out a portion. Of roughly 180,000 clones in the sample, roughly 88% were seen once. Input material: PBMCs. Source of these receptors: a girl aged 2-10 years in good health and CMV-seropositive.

CDR3 sequence: CASSEIQRMTNNEQFF. CDR3 DNA: TGTGCCAGCAGTGAAATCCAGCGGATGACTAACAATGAGCAGTTCTTC. The rearrangement uses TRBV6-1 and TRBJ2-1, with a weak D call TRBD2 (5 bases). V was clipped by 2 bases and J by 5 bases, with 16 bases between them. The CDR3 runs 16 residues. Germline CDR1 is MNHNS and CDR2 is SASEGT.

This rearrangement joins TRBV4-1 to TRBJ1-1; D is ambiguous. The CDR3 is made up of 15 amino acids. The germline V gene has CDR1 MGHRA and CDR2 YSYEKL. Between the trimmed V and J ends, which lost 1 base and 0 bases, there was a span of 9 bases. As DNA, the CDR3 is TGCGCCAGCAGCCAAGGAGGCGGCTTGAACACTGAAGCTTTCTTT. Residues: CASSQGGGLNTEAFF.

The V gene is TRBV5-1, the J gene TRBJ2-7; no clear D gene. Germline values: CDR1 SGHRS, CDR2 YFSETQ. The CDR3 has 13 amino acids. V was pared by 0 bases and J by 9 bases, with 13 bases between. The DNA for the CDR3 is TGCGCCAGCAGCTTGGCAAACGGCCTAGGGCAGTACTTC. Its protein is CASSLANGLGQYF.

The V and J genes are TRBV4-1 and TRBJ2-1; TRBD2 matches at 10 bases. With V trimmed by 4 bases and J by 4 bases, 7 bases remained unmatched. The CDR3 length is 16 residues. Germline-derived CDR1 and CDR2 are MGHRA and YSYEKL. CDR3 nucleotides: TGCGCCAGCAGCCCCCTCACTAGCGGGACTTACAATGAGCAGTTCTTC. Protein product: CASSPLTSGTYNEQFF.

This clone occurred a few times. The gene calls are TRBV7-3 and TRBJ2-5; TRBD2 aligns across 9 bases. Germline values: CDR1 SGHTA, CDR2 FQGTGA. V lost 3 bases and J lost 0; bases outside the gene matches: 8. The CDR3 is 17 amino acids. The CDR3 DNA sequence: TGTGCCAGCAGCTTTTGTTTGGCGGGAGGGCACCAAGAGACCCAGTACTTC. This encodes CASSFCLAGGHQETQYF.

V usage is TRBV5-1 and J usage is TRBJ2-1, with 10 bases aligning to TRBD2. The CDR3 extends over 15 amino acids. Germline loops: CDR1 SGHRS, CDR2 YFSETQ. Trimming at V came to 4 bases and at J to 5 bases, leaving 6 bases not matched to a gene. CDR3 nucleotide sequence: TGCGCCAGCAGCCCGGGGGGGACTAGCGACAATGAGCAGTTCTTC. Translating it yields CASSPGGTSDNEQFF. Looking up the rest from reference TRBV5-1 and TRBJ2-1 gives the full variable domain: KAGVTQTPRYLIKTRGQQVTLSCSPISGHRSVSWYQQTPGQGLQFLFEYFSETQRNKGNFPGRFSGRQFSNSRSEMNVSTLELGDSALYLCASSPGGTSDNEQFFGPGTRLTVL.

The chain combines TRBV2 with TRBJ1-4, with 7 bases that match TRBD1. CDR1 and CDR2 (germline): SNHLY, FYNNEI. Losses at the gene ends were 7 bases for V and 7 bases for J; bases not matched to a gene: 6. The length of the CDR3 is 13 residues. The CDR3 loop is CASNRDSFEKLFF. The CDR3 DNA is TGTGCCAGCAACCGGGACAGCTTTGAAAAACTGTTTTTT.

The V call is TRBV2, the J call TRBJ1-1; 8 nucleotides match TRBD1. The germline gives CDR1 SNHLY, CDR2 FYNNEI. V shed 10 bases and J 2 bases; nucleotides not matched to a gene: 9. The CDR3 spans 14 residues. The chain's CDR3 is CATVVDRDNTEAFF. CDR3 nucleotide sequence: TGTGCCACTGTAGTGGACAGGGACAACACTGAAGCTTTCTTT.

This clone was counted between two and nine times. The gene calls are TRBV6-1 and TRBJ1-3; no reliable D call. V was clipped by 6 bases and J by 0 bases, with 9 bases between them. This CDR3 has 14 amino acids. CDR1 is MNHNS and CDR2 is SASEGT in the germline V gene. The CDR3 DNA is TGTGCCAGCAGCCCCAGACACTCTGGAAACACCATATATTTT. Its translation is CASSPRHSGNTIYF.

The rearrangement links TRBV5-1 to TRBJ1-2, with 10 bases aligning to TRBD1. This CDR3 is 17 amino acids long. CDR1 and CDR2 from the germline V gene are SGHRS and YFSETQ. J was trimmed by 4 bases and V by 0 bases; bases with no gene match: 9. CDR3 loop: CASSLGLGTGELYGYTF. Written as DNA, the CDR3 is TGCGCCAGCAGCTTGGGACTGGGGACAGGGGAGCTCTATGGCTACACCTTC.

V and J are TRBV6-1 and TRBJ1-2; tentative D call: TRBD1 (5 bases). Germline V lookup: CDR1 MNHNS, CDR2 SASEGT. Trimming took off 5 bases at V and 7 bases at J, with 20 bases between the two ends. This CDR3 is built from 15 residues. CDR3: CASSPPGRGASGYTF. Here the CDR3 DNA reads TGTGCCAGCAGTCCCCCCGGGCGGGGCGCTAGTGGCTACACCTTC.

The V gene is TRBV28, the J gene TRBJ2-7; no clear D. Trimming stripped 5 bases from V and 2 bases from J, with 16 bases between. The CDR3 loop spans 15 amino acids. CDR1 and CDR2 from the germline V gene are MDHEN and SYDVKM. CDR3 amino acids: CASSPLADSAYEQYF. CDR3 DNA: TGTGCCAGCAGTCCCCTCGCGGATTCGGCCTACGAGCAGTACTTC.

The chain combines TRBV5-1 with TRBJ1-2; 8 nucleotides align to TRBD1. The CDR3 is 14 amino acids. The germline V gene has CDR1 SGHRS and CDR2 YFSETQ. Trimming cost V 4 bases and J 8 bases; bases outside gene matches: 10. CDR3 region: CASSPLGQGTGYTF. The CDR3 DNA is TGCGCCAGCAGCCCGCTCGGACAGGGCACGGGCTACACCTTC.

CDR3 DNA sequence: TGTGCCTGGAGTGGGTGGGCTAACGGGGAGCTGTTTTTT. Translated, it gives CAWSGWANGELFF. The V gene is TRBV30, the J gene TRBJ2-2; D gene ambiguous. CDR3 length: 13 amino acids. The germline V gene has CDR1 GTSNPN and CDR2 SVGIG (reference sequence). Trimming removed 1 base at V and 7 bases at J, with 10 bases between.

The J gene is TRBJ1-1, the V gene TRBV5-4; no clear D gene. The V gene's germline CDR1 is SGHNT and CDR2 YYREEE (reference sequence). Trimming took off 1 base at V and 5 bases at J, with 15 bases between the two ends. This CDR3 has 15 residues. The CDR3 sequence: CASSLQGIVETEAFF. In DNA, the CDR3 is TGTGCCAGCAGCTTGCAAGGAATAGTGGAGACTGAAGCTTTCTTT.

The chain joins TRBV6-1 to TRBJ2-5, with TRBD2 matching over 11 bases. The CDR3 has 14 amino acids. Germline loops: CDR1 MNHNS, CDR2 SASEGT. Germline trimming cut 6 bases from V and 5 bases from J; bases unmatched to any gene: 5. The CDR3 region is CASRASGRLETQYF. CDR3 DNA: TGTGCCAGCAGAGCTAGCGGGAGGCTGGAGACCCAGTACTTC.

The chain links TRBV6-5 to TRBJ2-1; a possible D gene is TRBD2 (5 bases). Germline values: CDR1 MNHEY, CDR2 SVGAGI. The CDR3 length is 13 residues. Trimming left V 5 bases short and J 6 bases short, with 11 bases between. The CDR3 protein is CASSHEGSNEQFF. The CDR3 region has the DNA TGTGCCAGCAGTCATGAGGGTTCCAATGAGCAGTTCTTC.

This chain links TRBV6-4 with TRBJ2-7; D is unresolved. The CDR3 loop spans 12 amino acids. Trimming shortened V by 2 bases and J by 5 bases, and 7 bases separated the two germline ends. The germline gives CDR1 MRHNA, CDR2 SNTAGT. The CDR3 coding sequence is TGTGCCAGCAGTGACGGGCCCAACGAGCAGTACTTC. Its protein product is CASSDGPNEQYF.

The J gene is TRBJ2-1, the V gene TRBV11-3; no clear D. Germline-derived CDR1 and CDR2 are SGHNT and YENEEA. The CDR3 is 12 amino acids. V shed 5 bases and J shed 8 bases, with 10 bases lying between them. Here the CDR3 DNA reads TGTGCCAGCAGCCCGACACTCTATGAGCAGTTCTTC. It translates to CASSPTLYEQFF.

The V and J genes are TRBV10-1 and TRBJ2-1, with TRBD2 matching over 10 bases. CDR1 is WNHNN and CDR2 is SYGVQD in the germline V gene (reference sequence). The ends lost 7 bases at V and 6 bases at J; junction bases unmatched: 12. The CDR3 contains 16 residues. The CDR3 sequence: CASTRDPSGSGNEQFF. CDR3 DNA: TGCGCCAGCACCAGGGACCCTAGCGGGAGTGGCAATGAGCAGTTCTTC.

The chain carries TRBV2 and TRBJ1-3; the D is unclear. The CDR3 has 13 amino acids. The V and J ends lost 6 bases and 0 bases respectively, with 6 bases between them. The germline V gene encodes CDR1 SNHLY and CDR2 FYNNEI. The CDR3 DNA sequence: TGTGCCAGCAGAATGAGCTCTGGAAACACCATATATTTT. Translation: CASRMSSGNTIYF. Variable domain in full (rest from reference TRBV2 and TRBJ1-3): EPEVTQTPSHQVTQMGQEVILRCVPISNHLYFYWYRQILGQKVEFLVSFYNNEISEKSEIFDDQFSVERPDGSNFTLKIRSTKLEDSAMYFCASRMSSGNTIYFGEGSWLTVV.

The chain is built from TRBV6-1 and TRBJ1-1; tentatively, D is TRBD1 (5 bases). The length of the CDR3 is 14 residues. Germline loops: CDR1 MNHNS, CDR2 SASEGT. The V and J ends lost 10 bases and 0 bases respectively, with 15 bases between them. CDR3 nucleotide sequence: TGTGCCAATAGACAGAACCCATTGAACACTGAAGCTTTCTTT. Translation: CANRQNPLNTEAFF.

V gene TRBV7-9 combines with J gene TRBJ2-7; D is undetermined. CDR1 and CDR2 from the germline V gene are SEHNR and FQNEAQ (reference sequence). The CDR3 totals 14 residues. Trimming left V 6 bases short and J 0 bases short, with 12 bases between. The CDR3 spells CASSRSESSYEQYF. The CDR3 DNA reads TGTGCCAGCAGTAGATCCGAGAGCTCCTACGAGCAGTACTTC.

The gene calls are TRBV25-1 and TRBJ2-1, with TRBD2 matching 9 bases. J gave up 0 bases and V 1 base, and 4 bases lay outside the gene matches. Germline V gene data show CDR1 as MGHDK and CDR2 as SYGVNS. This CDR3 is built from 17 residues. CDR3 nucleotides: TGTGCCAGCAGTGAATCGACTAGCGGCAACTCCTACAATGAGCAGTTCTTC. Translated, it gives CASSESTSGNSYNEQFF.

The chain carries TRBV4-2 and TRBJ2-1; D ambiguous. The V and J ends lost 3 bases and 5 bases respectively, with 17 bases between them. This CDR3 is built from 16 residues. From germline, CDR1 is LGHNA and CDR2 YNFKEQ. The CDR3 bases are TGTGCCAGCAGCCAGGGCTTGACCTTAGAAGACAATGAGCAGTTCTTC. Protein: CASSQGLTLEDNEQFF.

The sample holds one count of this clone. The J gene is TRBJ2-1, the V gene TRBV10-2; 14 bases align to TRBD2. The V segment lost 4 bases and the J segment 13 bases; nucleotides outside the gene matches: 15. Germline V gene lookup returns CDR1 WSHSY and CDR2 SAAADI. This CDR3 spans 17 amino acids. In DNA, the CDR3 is TGCGCCAGCAGTGTGAAAAGACTAGCGGGAGGGCCAGCATCTCAGTTCTTC. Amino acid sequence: CASSVKRLAGGPASQFF.

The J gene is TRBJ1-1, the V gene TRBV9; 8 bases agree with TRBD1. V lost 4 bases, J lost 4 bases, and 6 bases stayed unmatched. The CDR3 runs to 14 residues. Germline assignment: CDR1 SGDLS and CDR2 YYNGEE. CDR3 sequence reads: CASSTRQGPTEAFF. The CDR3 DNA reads TGTGCCAGCAGCACCCGACAGGGGCCCACTGAAGCTTTCTTT.

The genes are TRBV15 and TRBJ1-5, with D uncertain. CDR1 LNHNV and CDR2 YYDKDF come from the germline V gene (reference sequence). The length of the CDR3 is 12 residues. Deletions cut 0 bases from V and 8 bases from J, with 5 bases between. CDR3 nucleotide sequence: TGTGCCACCAGCAGAGATCAAAAGCCCCAGCATTTT. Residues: CATSRDQKPQHF.